The 20 T cell receptor beta chains reported below all come from one sample, sequenced in a study of CD8 T cells in Susac syndrome. After extraction with the RNeasy kit, about 0.45 to 1 ug of the RNA was reverse transcribed using random hexamers. TCRdb re-called the immunoSEQ multiplex PCR reads with MiXCR, one entry per CDR3 protein. Of some 90,000 distinct CDR3 sequences listed, just under 95% are singletons. The sequencing input was CD8+ T cells from PBMCs. These receptor sequences come from a human donor in good health.

This sequence joins TRBV7-9 and TRBJ2-7; tentatively, D is TRBD1 or TRBD2 (6 bases each). CDR3 length: 15 amino acids. V was shortened by 1 base and J by 3 bases, with 13 bases between the two germline ends. Germline V lookup: CDR1 SEHNR, CDR2 FQNEAQ (reference sequence). The CDR3 region has the DNA TGTGCCAGCAGCTTAGGTGAGGGGGGTATCTACGAGCAGTACTTC. It translates to CASSLGEGGIYEQYF. The full variable domain, completed using reference TRBV7-9 and TRBJ2-7, is DTGVSQNPRHKITKRGQNVTFRCDPISEHNRLYWYRQTLGQGPEFLTYFQNEAQLEKSRLLSDRFSAERPKGSFSTLEIQRTEQGDSAMYLCASSLGEGGIYEQYFGPGTRLTVT.

The chain recombines TRBV19 with TRBJ2-1; D not resolved. The V and J ends lost 4 bases and 8 bases respectively, with 12 bases between them. The CDR3 has 13 residues. From germline, CDR1 is LNHDA and CDR2 SQIVND (reference sequence). CDR3 protein: CASSRWSMDEQFF. The DNA of the CDR3 is TGTGCCAGTAGTAGGTGGAGCATGGATGAGCAGTTCTTC.

This chain joins TRBV28 and TRBJ2-1; TRBD2 aligns across 8 bases. Germline V gene sequence: CDR1 MDHEN, CDR2 SYDVKM. The J segment lost 5 bases and the V segment lost 6 bases, leaving 15 bases of the junction unmatched. The CDR3 is made up of 17 amino acids. The CDR3 here is CASSPTWTSTPNNEQFF. CDR3 DNA: TGTGCCAGCAGCCCTACTTGGACTAGCACCCCCAACAATGAGCAGTTCTTC.

V and J are TRBV3-1 and TRBJ1-1; 7 bases line up with TRBD1. CDR3 size: 17 residues. Germline CDR1 and CDR2: LGHDT and YNNKEL (reference sequence). The V segment lost 0 bases and the J segment 0 bases; nucleotides outside the gene matches: 7. The CDR3 sequence is CASSQEGWDSMNTEAFF. CDR3 DNA sequence: TGTGCCAGCAGCCAAGAGGGGTGGGACAGCATGAACACTGAAGCTTTCTTT.

The rearrangement uses TRBV12-3 or TRBV12-4 and TRBJ1-1, with 8 bases that match TRBD1. V gave up 5 bases and J gave up 4 bases; unmatched junction bases: 6. This CDR3 comprises 14 residues. The CDR3 DNA is TGTGCCAGCAGTACCCAGGGGGCGGGCACTGAAGCTTTCTTT. Translating it yields CASSTQGAGTEAFF.

V and J are TRBV29-1 and TRBJ2-3; D is undetermined. This CDR3 is built from 13 residues. V was trimmed by 4 bases and J by 0 bases, leaving 8 bases between them. Looked up from germline, CDR1 is SQVTM and CDR2 is ANQGSEA. In nucleotides, the CDR3 is TGCAGCGTTGCCGACGTAAGCACAGATACGCAGTATTTT. Translating it yields CSVADVSTDTQYF.

The chain carries TRBV7-9 and TRBJ1-2; weak D call: TRBD1 (5 bases). V was trimmed by 1 base and J by 8 bases, leaving 17 bases between them. The CDR3 spans 15 residues. From germline, CDR1 is SEHNR and CDR2 FQNEAQ (reference sequence). The CDR3 coding sequence is TGTGCCAGCAGCTTAGGGGTACCGCAGGGAAACGGCTACACCTTC. Translated: CASSLGVPQGNGYTF.

V and J are TRBV12-5 and TRBJ1-4; 10 bases align to TRBD1. Germline V lookup: CDR1 LGHNT, CDR2 FRNRAP. CDR3 length: 17 amino acids. With V trimmed by 0 bases and J by 4 bases, 5 bases remained unmatched. The DNA of the CDR3 is TGTGCTAGTGGTTTGGTACTGGGACAGGGGAATAATGAAAAACTGTTTTTT. This gives the protein CASGLVLGQGNNEKLFF.

The V call is TRBV3-1, the J call TRBJ2-5, with 13 bases aligning to TRBD2. Germline V gene lookup returns CDR1 LGHDT and CDR2 YNNKEL (reference sequence). J gave up 4 bases and V 4 bases, and 9 bases lay outside the gene matches. This CDR3 has 17 residues. The CDR3 reads CASSRGTSGGAPETQYF. CDR3 nucleotide sequence: TGTGCCAGCAGCCGGGGTACTAGCGGGGGGGCCCCAGAGACCCAGTACTTC.

V gene TRBV19 combines with J gene TRBJ1-1; D ambiguous. Germline V lookup: CDR1 LNHDA, CDR2 SQIVND (reference sequence). CDR3 length equals 14 residues. V dropped 5 bases and J dropped 1 base, with 11 bases sitting between them. The CDR3 coding sequence is TGTGCCAGTAGTCTCCCGTTTGGGAACACTGAAGCTTTCTTT. It is translated as CASSLPFGNTEAFF.

As regards this clonotype: Sequence at one end of the junction differs from germline and may be a read error. This chain uses TRBV5-4 with TRBJ2-1; 7 bases match TRBD1. The CDR3 spans 13 residues. The V gene's germline CDR1 is SGHNT and CDR2 YYREEE (reference sequence). CDR3 residues: CASSLDRHNEQFF. CDR3 nucleotides: TGTGCCAGCAGTTTGGACAGGCATAATGAGCAGTTCTTC.

The DNA of the CDR3 is TGTGCCAGCATCGGAGTTGGAGATACGCAGTATTTT. Translating gives CASIGVGDTQYF. The J gene is TRBJ2-3, the V gene TRBV7-8; D gene unclear. Germline V gene lookup returns CDR1 SGHVS and CDR2 FQNEAQ. The CDR3 loop spans 12 amino acids. With 7 bases removed from V and 5 bases from J, the gap between germline ends came to 10 bases.

The V and J genes are TRBV5-1 and TRBJ1-6, with D unclear. The CDR3 length is 13 residues. Germline lookup yields CDR1 SGHRS and CDR2 YFSETQ. V shed 5 bases and J shed 5 bases, with 8 bases lying between them. The CDR3 reads CASSAEDNSPLHF. CDR3 DNA: TGCGCCAGCAGTGCAGAAGATAATTCACCCCTCCACTTT. Together with reference TRBV5-1 and TRBJ1-6, the CDR3 gives the full variable domain: KAGVTQTPRYLIKTRGQQVTLSCSPISGHRSVSWYQQTPGQGLQFLFEYFSETQRNKGNFPGRFSGRQFSNSRSEMNVSTLELGDSALYLCASSAEDNSPLHFGNGTRLTVT.

The chain joins TRBV4-2 to TRBJ2-1; a possible D gene is TRBD2 (6 bases). CDR1 and CDR2 (germline): LGHNA, YNFKEQ. The CDR3 runs to 11 residues. The germline V and J ends were trimmed by 3 bases and 10 bases, with 7 bases remaining between them. The CDR3 DNA reads as TGTGCCAGCAGCCAGGGAGGCGAGCAGTTCTTC. It is translated as CASSQGGEQFF.

The genes are TRBV9 and TRBJ2-7; 9 nucleotides match TRBD1. With 4 bases clipped from V and 5 bases from J, the junction kept 13 bases outside the gene matches. The CDR3 covers 16 residues. The germline gives CDR1 SGDLS, CDR2 YYNGEE. CDR3 nucleotides: TGTGCCAGCAGCTTATCGAGGGACAGGGTGGACCACGAGCAGTACTTC. Its protein product is CASSLSRDRVDHEQYF.

This chain joins TRBV7-9 and TRBJ2-3, with D tentatively TRBD1 (5 bases). The germline V and J ends were trimmed by 5 bases and 0 bases, with 12 bases remaining between them. The CDR3 has 15 amino acids. Per the germline V gene, CDR1 is SEHNR and CDR2 is FQNEAQ (reference sequence). In DNA form, the CDR3 reads TGTGCCAGCAGCGCACCAGGGATTAGCACAGATACGCAGTATTTT. Its translation: CASSAPGISTDTQYF.

This sequence joins TRBV12-3 or TRBV12-4 and TRBJ2-3, with D perhaps matching TRBD1 (5 bases). Trimming took off 3 bases at V and 1 base at J, with 14 bases between the two ends. The CDR3 runs 16 residues. CDR3 nucleotide sequence: TGTGCCAGCAGTTTGAGACAGACCCTCCGCACAGATACGCAGTATTTT. Translating it yields CASSLRQTLRTDTQYF.

V and J are TRBV27 and TRBJ1-1; the match to TRBD1 covers 8 bases. The CDR3 length is 15 residues. CDR1 MNHEY and CDR2 SMNVEV come from the germline V gene (reference sequence). Unmatched junction bases numbered 6, after V lost 5 bases and J lost 1 base. The CDR3 region is CASSSPGTGNTEAFF. CDR3 DNA: TGTGCCAGCAGTAGTCCCGGGACAGGGAACACTGAAGCTTTCTTT.

The J gene is TRBJ1-6, the V gene TRBV30; D remains unclear. Trimming took off 1 base at V and 6 bases at J, with 4 bases between the two ends. The CDR3 extends over 12 amino acids. The germline V gene has CDR1 GTSNPN and CDR2 SVGIG (reference sequence). The CDR3 reads CAWSEFNSPLHF. Written as DNA, the CDR3 is TGTGCCTGGAGTGAATTTAATTCACCCCTCCACTTT.

The CDR3 protein is CAWSSRAYEQYF. The CDR3 bases are TGTGCCTGGAGTTCCAGGGCATACGAGCAGTACTTC. V usage is TRBV30 and J usage is TRBJ2-7; D possibly corresponds to TRBD1 (5 bases). Trimming shortened V by 2 bases and J by 4 bases, and 9 bases separated the two germline ends. Germline V gene data show CDR1 as GTSNPN and CDR2 as SVGIG (reference sequence). CDR3 length: 12 residues.